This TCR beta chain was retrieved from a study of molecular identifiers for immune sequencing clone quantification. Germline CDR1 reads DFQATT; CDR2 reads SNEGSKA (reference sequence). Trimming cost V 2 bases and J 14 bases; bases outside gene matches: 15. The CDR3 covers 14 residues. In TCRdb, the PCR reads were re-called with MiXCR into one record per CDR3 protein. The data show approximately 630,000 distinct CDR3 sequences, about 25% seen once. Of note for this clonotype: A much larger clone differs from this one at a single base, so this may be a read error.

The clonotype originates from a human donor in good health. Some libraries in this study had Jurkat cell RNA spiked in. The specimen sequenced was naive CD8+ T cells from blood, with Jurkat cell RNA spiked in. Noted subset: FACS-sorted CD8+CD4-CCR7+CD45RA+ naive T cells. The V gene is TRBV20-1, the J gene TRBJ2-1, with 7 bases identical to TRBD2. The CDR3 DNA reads TGCAGTGCTAGATCTAGCGGATCTGTTATGGGGGAGTTCTTC. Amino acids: CSARSSGSVMGEFF.